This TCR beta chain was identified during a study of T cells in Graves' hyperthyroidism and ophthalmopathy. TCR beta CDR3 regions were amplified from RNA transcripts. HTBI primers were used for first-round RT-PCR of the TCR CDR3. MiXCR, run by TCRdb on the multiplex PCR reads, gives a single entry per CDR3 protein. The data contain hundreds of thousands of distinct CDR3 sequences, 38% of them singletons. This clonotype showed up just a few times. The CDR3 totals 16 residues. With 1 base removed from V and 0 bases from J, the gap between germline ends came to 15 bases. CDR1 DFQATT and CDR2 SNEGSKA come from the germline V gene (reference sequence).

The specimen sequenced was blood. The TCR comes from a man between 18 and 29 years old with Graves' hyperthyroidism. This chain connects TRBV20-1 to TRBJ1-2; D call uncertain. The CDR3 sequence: CSARGDVGLANYGYTF. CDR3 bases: TGCAGTGCTAGAGGAGACGTTGGTTTAGCTAACTATGGCTACACCTTC.